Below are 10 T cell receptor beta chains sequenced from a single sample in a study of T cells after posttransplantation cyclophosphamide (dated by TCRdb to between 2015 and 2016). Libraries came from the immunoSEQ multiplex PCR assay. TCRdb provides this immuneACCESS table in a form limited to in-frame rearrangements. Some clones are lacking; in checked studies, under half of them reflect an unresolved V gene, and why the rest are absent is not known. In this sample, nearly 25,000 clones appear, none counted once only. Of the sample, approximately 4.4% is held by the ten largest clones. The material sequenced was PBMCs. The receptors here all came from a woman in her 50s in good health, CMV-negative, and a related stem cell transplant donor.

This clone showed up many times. The CDR3 sequence: CASSPGQGVSYEQYF. In DNA, the CDR3 is TGTGCCAGCAGCCCTGGACAGGGGGTGTCCTACGAGCAGTACTTC. The rearrangement joins TRBV7-7 to TRBJ2-7; TRBD1 aligns across 10 bases. Germline loops: CDR1 SSHAT, CDR2 FNYEAQ (reference sequence). CDR3 length: 15 amino acids. The V gene end was trimmed by 5 bases and the J gene end by 1 base; junction bases not matched to a gene: 5.

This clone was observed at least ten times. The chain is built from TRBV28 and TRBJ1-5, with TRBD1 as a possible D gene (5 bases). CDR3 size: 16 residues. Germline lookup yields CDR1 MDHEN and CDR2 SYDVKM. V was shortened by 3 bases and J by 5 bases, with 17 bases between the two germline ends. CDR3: CASSFSSGQTDQPQHF. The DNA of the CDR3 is TGTGCCAGCAGTTTTTCCTCAGGACAAACTGATCAGCCCCAGCATTTT.

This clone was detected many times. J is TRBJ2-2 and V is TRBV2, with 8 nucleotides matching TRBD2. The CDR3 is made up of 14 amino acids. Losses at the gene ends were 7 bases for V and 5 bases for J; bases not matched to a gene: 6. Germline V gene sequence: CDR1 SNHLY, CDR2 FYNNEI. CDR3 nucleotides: TGTGCCAGCATGGCGGGGGGCCAGACCGGGGAGCTGTTTTTT. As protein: CASMAGGQTGELFF.

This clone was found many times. As DNA, the CDR3 is TGTGCCAGCAGTTACTATGGGGACAGGGGATTCTATGGCTACACCTTC. Encoded protein: CASSYYGDRGFYGYTF. This chain connects TRBV6-5 to TRBJ1-2; 10 bases agree with TRBD1. The trim removed 1 base at V and 4 bases at J, leaving 6 bases unmatched. Germline V lookup: CDR1 MNHEY, CDR2 SVGAGI. The CDR3 has 16 amino acids.

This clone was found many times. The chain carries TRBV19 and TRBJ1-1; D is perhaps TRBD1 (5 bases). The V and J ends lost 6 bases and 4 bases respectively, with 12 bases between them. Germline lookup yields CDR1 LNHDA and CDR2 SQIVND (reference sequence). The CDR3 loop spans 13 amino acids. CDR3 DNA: TGTGCCAGTAGCGACCAGGGTTTCACTGAAGCTTTCTTT. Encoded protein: CASSDQGFTEAFF.

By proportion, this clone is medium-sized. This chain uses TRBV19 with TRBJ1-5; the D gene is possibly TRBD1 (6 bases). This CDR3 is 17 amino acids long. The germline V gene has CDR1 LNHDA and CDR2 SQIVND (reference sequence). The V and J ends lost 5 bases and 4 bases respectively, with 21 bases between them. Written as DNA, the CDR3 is TGTGCCAGTAGTCTACGGACACGGGGGGCGTTAAATCAGCCCCAGCATTTT. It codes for CASSLRTRGALNQPQHF.

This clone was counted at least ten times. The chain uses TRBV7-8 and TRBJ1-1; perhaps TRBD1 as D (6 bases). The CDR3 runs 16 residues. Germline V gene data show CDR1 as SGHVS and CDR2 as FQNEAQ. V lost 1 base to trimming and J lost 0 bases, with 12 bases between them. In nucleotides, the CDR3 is TGTGCCAGCAGCTTAGAAGAACAGGGCATGAACACTGAAGCTTTCTTT. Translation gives CASSLEEQGMNTEAFF.

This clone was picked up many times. The CDR3 bases are TGTGCCAGCAGTGCTACTAGGTCGTTTTACGAGCAGTACTTC. Amino acids: CASSATRSFYEQYF. The rearrangement uses TRBV6-5 and TRBJ2-7, with a possible D match to TRBD2 (5 bases). V lost 5 bases to trimming and J lost 4 bases, with 15 bases between them. CDR3 size: 14 residues. CDR1 is MNHEY and CDR2 is SVGAGI in the germline V gene.

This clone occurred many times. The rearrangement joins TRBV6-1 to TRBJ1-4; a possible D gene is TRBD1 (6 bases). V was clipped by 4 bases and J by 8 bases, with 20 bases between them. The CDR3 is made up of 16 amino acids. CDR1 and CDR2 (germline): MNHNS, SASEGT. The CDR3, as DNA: TGTGCCAGCAGTGGGGGTTCAGGGACAATCAGGGAAAAACTGTTTTTT. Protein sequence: CASSGGSGTIREKLFF.

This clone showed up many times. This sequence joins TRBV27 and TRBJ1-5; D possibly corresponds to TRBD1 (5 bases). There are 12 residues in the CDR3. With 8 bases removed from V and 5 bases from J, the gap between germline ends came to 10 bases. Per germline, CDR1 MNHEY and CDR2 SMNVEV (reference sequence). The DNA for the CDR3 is TGTGCCAGCGCGCGGGGCCATCAGCCCCAGCATTTT. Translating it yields CASARGHQPQHF.